This is a list of T cell receptor beta chains from one sample in a study of T cell responses to AZD1222 COVID-19 vaccine. TCRdb's table, derived via immunoSEQ multiplex PCR, lists solely in-frame clones and lacks some. This sample has 150,000 or so clones; 80% to 90% occur once, and the top ten carry 5.5% to 8.5%. The sample here was peripheral blood, taken after recovery from COVID-19. The receptors shown here come from an adult who had recovered from COVID-19. Both conserved end residues are part of each CDR3. The D gene is left open where the match is weak. Clone size is stated in some rows and not others, as once, few, many or a class when expanded.

v_call	j_call	clone_size	d_call	cdr3_aa	cdr3_nt
TRBV6-5	TRBJ2-2	once	.	CASIRQANTGELFF	TGTGCCAGCATCCGACAGGCAAACACCGGGGAGCTGTTTTTT
TRBV6-5	TRBJ2-3	.	TRBD1	CACLVPDRGTDTQYF	TGTGCCTGTTTGGTCCCGGACAGGGGCACAGATACGCAGTATTTT
TRBV25-1	TRBJ1-6	.	.	CAARALNSPLHF	TGCGCAGCCCGGGCCCTTAATTCACCCCTCCACTTT
TRBV2	TRBJ1-5	.	TRBD1	CASSYTGEEPQHF	TGTGCCAGCAGCTATACAGGGGAGGAACCCCAGCATTTT
TRBV7-3	TRBJ2-1	once	TRBD2	CASSPSLGGGNEQFF	TGTGCCAGCAGCCCGAGCCTTGGCGGGGGTAATGAGCAGTTCTTC
TRBV6-2/TRBV6-3	TRBJ2-2	once	.	CASSYWRNTGELFF	TGTGCCAGCAGTTACTGGCGGAACACCGGGGAGCTGTTTTTT
TRBV28	TRBJ2-4	.	.	CASNPSGREIAKNIQYF	TGTGCCAGCAATCCGAGCGGCAGAGAGATAGCCAAAAACATTCAGTACTTC
TRBV23-1	TRBJ2-7	once	.	CASSQCTGSHEQYF	TGCGCCAGCAGTCAATGCACAGGGTCCCACGAGCAGTACTTC
TRBV15	TRBJ2-7	.	TRBD1	CATSRETGFEQYF	TGTGCCACCAGCAGGGAGACAGGGTTCGAGCAGTACTTC
TRBV12-5	TRBJ2-4	.	.	CASGLAGESGKNIQYF	TGTGCTAGTGGTTTGGCCGGGGAGTCGGGCAAAAACATTCAGTACTTC
TRBV11-2	TRBJ2-5	.	.	CASSLEGTDLAGETQYF	TGTGCCAGCAGCTTAGAGGGAACCGACCTGGCCGGGGAGACCCAGTACTTC
TRBV28	TRBJ1-1	.	TRBD1	CASSPGTANTEAFF	TGTGCCAGCAGCCCCGGGACAGCGAACACTGAAGCTTTCTTT
TRBV10-3	TRBJ2-5	.	.	CAISDQGPETQYF	TGTGCCATCAGTGACCAGGGGCCGGAGACCCAGTACTTC
TRBV4-2	TRBJ1-2	.	.	CASSQDHQGKNYGYTF	TGTGCCAGCAGCCAAGATCATCAGGGGAAGAACTATGGCTACACCTTC
TRBV21-1	TRBJ2-4	few	.	CARRHLQEDTLAKNIQYF	TGTGCCAGACGTCATTTACAGGAGGACACGCTAGCCAAAAACATTCAGTACTTC
TRBV5-8	TRBJ1-6	.	TRBD1	CASSFRGSRNSPLHF	TGTGCCAGCAGCTTCAGGGGGAGCAGGAATTCACCCCTCCACTTT
TRBV5-4	TRBJ2-7	.	TRBD1	CASSPSAGQGASEQYF	TGTGCCAGCAGCCCGAGTGCCGGACAGGGGGCGTCGGAGCAGTACTTC
TRBV7-2	TRBJ1-2	.	.	CASTRDPVWGYTF	TGTGCCAGCACCCGGGATCCCGTGTGGGGCTACACCTTC
TRBV7-2	TRBJ1-5	.	.	CASSFSTGKNQPQHF	TGTGCCAGCAGCTTTTCGACAGGAAAGAATCAGCCCCAGCATTTT
TRBV5-6	TRBJ2-7	.	.	CASSTLTPRDSREQYF	TGTGCCAGCAGCACGCTGACTCCGCGGGATTCTAGGGAGCAGTACTTC
TRBV4-2	TRBJ2-2	.	.	CASSQDFAGELFF	TGTGCCAGCAGCCAAGATTTCGCCGGGGAGCTGTTTTTT
TRBV6-5	TRBJ2-7	.	TRBD2	CASSYYSSGGTYEQYF	TGTGCCAGCAGTTACTACTCTAGCGGGGGTACCTACGAGCAGTACTTC
TRBV2	TRBJ2-5	once	.	CASSEGLSPLTQYF	TGTGCCAGCAGTGAAGGCCTCTCCCCCTTGACCCAGTACTTC
TRBV5-6	TRBJ1-5	.	.	CASSFWGQPQHF	TGTGCCAGCAGCTTCTGGGGTCAGCCCCAGCATTTT
TRBV5-5	TRBJ1-3	.	TRBD1	CASSLDRVQNTIYF	TGTGCCAGCAGTTTGGACAGGGTGCAAAACACCATATATTTT
TRBV24-1	TRBJ1-6	.	.	CATQRDGSYNSPLHF	TGTGCCACCCAGAGGGACGGAAGCTATAATTCACCCCTCCACTTT
TRBV27	TRBJ1-5	.	.	CASSSRGSNQPQHF	TGTGCCAGCAGTTCGCGGGGGAGCAATCAGCCCCAGCATTTT
TRBV7-3	TRBJ1-3	.	.	CASSDFSGNTIYF	TGTGCCAGCTCGGACTTCTCTGGAAACACCATATATTTT
TRBV27	TRBJ2-3	.	TRBD1	CASSLFHRGISTDTQYF	TGTGCCAGCAGTTTATTCCACAGGGGGATTAGCACAGATACGCAGTATTTT
TRBV12-3/TRBV12-4	TRBJ1-2	.	.	CASSLVGAGGYTF	TGTGCCAGCAGTTTAGTGGGGGCTGGCGGCTACACCTTC
TRBV9	TRBJ2-7	.	.	CASSVGQGPSYEQYF	TGTGCCAGCAGCGTAGGCCAGGGGCCGAGCTACGAGCAGTACTTC
TRBV3-1/TRBV3-2	TRBJ2-3	.	.	CASSQSAGASALF	TGTGCCAGCAGCCAAAGTGCAGGGGCGAGTGCCCTTTTT
TRBV5-1	TRBJ2-5	.	TRBD2	CASSLGTSGLETQYF	TGCGCCAGCAGCTTGGGGACTAGCGGGCTTGAGACCCAGTACTTC
TRBV12-3/TRBV12-4	TRBJ1-5	.	.	CATAPTGNQPQHF	TGTGCCACCGCGCCGACAGGAAATCAGCCCCAGCATTTT
TRBV6-4	TRBJ1-6	.	TRBD1	CASSDPSGTGPFHF	TGTGCCAGCAGTGACCCCTCCGGGACAGGGCCATTCCACTTT
TRBV10-3	TRBJ1-1	.	TRBD1	CAISEPGTGNTEAFF	TGTGCCATCAGTGAGCCCGGGACAGGGAACACTGAAGCTTTCTTT
TRBV2	TRBJ2-1	.	TRBD2	CASSSTSGGSNEQFF	TGTGCCAGCAGTTCGACTAGCGGGGGGAGCAATGAGCAGTTCTTC
TRBV6-5	TRBJ1-5	.	.	CASSQGSQMQPQHF	TGTGCCAGCAGCCAAGGGAGCCAAATGCAGCCCCAGCATTTT
TRBV5-5	TRBJ2-7	.	.	CASSSTTLGGSYEQYF	TGTGCCAGCAGCTCTACGACCTTAGGGGGCTCCTACGAGCAGTACTTC
TRBV7-8	TRBJ1-1	.	TRBD1	CASILIRGTEAFF	TGTGCCAGCATCCTAATCAGGGGGACTGAAGCTTTCTTT
TRBV7-9	TRBJ2-7	.	.	CASSGLRGISYEQYF	TGTGCCAGCAGCGGCCTACGAGGGATATCCTACGAGCAGTACTTC
TRBV6-5	TRBJ1-2	.	TRBD1	CASRQGARSGYTF	TGTGCCAGCAGACAGGGGGCCCGGTCCGGCTACACCTTC
TRBV28	TRBJ1-2	.	TRBD1	CASSVSGTGENYGYTF	TGTGCCAGCAGTGTTTCCGGGACAGGGGAGAACTATGGCTACACCTTC
TRBV7-9	TRBJ1-4	.	.	CASSPDLYKEKLFF	TGTGCCAGCAGCCCGGACCTATATAAAGAAAAACTGTTTTTT
TRBV13	TRBJ1-5	.	TRBD1	CASSLQGQHQPQHF	TGTGCCAGCAGCTTACAGGGACAGCATCAGCCCCAGCATTTT
TRBV9	TRBJ1-1	.	.	CASSVAIGGSTEAFF	TGTGCCAGCAGCGTAGCTATAGGGGGTAGCACTGAAGCTTTCTTT
TRBV7-9	TRBJ2-7	once	TRBD2	CASSPDRAGGSHEQYF	TGTGCCAGCAGCCCCGACCGGGCGGGAGGGTCCCACGAGCAGTACTTC
TRBV10-1	TRBJ2-7	.	.	CARKTESSYEQYF	TGCGCCAGGAAGACGGAGAGCTCCTACGAGCAGTACTTC
TRBV6-1	TRBJ1-5	once	.	CASSEAPGKASNQPQHF	TGTGCCAGCAGTGAAGCGCCAGGGAAAGCTAGCAATCAGCCCCAGCATTTT
TRBV4-1	TRBJ1-1	.	.	CASSQEPDQAFF	TGCGCCAGCAGCCAAGAGCCGGACCAAGCTTTCTTT
TRBV18	TRBJ1-2	.	.	CASSPPGVRANYGYTF	TGTGCCAGCTCACCACCGGGAGTCAGGGCTAACTATGGCTACACCTTC
TRBV7-6	TRBJ1-4	.	.	CASSPVATEKLFF	TGTGCCAGCAGCCCCGTTGCGACGGAAAAACTGTTTTTT
TRBV14	TRBJ1-1	.	.	CASSHRGNTEAFF	TGTGCCAGCAGCCACCGGGGAAATACTGAAGCTTTCTTT
TRBV6-5	TRBJ2-7	.	.	CASSLHDMPAYEQYF	TGTGCCAGCAGCTTACACGACATGCCCGCCTACGAGCAGTACTTC
TRBV5-1	TRBJ1-1	.	.	CASSLALTPTGMNTEAFF	TGCGCCAGCAGCTTGGCCCTCACCCCAACAGGGATGAACACTGAAGCTTTCTTT
TRBV20-1	TRBJ2-1	.	TRBD1	CSASRGNEQFF	TGCAGTGCTAGCAGGGGGAATGAGCAGTTCTTC
TRBV7-2	TRBJ1-5	.	.	CASSLGAQQPQHF	TGTGCCAGCAGCTTAGGGGCGCAACAGCCCCAGCATTTT
TRBV7-3	TRBJ2-7	.	TRBD2	CASSLMLAGEYEQYF	TGTGCCAGCAGCTTAATGCTAGCGGGGGAATACGAGCAGTACTTC